This entry describes one T cell receptor beta chain. These data belong to a study of PD-L1 blockade in urothelial cancer. Time point meaning: peripheral blood 6 weeks after treatment start. Sequencing used immunoSEQ multiplex PCR; TCRdb keeps in-frame clones, though not all of them. The sample has about 36,000 clones, approximately 88% seen once. Germline CDR1 reads SGDLS; CDR2 reads YYNGEE. V was clipped by 7 bases and J by 0 bases; unmatched bases: 9. The CDR3 has 15 amino acids. The sequence was collected from a man between 40 and 49 years old with urothelial cancer. Specimen: PBMCs, collected around atezolizumab (anti-PD-L1) treatment. The chain uses TRBV9 and TRBJ1-1; 7 nucleotides align to TRBD1. CDR3 sequence reads: CASGGLTGMNTEAFF. Here the CDR3 DNA reads TGTGCCAGCGGGGGCTTGACAGGGATGAACACTGAAGCTTTCTTT. The whole variable domain, filled in from reference TRBV9 and TRBJ1-1, reads DSGVTQTPKHLITATGQRVTLRCSPRSGDLSVYWYQQSLDQGLQFLIQYYNGEERAKGNILERFSAQQFPDLHSELNLSSLELGDSALYFCASGGLTGMNTEAFFGQGTRLTVV.